This paragraph covers one T cell receptor (beta chain) sequence. These data originate in a study of T-cell reconstitution after alpha-beta-depleted transplantation in children. For TCRbeta, the library was prepared with unique molecular identifiers. In TCRdb, the PCR reads were re-called with MiXCR into one record per CDR3 protein. The table has 500,000 to 600,000 distinct CDR3 sequences, approximately 20% seen once. The germline V gene encodes CDR1 SGHDT and CDR2 YYEEEE. The CDR3 contains 16 residues. Germline trimming cut 5 bases from V and 3 bases from J; bases unmatched to any gene: 13. This receptor was obtained from a human donor who donated a stem cell graft to a child with acute lymphoblastic leukemia. This chain links TRBV5-6 with TRBJ1-1; 7 bases are shared with TRBD1. The source material was PBMCs from the stem cell graft donor, sampled from the stem cell graft. The CDR3 bases are TGTGCCAGCAGTTCTGATACCACAGGGGAGCACACTGAAGCTTTCTTT. Its protein is CASSSDTTGEHTEAFF.